This T cell receptor (beta chain) was identified in a study of cytomegalovirus exposure and HLA in healthy donors. Study at large: Previous work identified 120 million or so unique TCR beta sequences from about 179 million T cells.

Details on this clone: The antigen remains undetermined.

Study observations and caveats: In a later analysis, across HLA loci, associated TCR counts were highest for DRB1, lowest for HLA-C. Researchers reported in a later analysis that a missense DCLRE1C variant was tied to TCR beta V- and J-gene trimming.

Germline lookup yields CDR1 MNHNY and CDR2 SVGAGI (reference sequence). The V and J ends lost 1 base and 1 base, in that order; junction bases with no gene match: 4. The CDR3 is made up of 16 amino acids. The PCR employed 60 Vbeta primers together with 13 Jbeta primers. TCRdb's table, derived via immunoSEQ multiplex PCR, lists solely in-frame clones and lacks some. Counted here are roughly 120,000 clones, approximately 15% occurring once; the ten biggest clones make up 1.9%. The receptor comes from a woman younger than 30 in good health and CMV-seronegative. This chain links TRBV6-6 with TRBJ1-5; 7 nucleotides match TRBD1. The sequenced material came from PBMCs. The CDR3 here is CASSYLQQGSNQPQHF. The CDR3 region has the DNA TGTGCCAGCAGTTACTTACAACAGGGGAGCAATCAGCCCCAGCATTTT.